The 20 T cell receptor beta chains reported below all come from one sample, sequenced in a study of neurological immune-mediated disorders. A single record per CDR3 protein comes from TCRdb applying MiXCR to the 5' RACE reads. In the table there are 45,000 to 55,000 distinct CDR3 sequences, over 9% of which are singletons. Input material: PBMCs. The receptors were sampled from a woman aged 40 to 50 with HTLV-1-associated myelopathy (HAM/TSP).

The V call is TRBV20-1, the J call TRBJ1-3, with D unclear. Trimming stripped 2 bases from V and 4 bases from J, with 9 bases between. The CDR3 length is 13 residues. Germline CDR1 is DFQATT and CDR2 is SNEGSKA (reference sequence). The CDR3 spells CSARHILGNTIYF. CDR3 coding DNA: TGCAGTGCTAGACATATTTTGGGAAACACCATATATTTT.

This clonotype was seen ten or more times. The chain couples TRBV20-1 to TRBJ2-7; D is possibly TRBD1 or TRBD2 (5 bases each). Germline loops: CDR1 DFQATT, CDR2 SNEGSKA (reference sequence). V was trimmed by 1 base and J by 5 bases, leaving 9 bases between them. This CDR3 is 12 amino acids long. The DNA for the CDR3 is TGCAGTGCTAGAGTAGGGGACCACGAGCAGTACTTC. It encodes CSARVGDHEQYF.

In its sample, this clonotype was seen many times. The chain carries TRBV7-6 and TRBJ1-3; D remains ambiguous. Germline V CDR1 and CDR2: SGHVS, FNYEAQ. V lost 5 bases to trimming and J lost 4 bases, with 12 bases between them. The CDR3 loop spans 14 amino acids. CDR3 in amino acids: CASSPGGPGNTIYF. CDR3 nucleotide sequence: TGTGCCAGCAGCCCGGGAGGGCCAGGAAACACCATATATTTT. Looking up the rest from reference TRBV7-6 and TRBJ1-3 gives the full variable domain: GAGVSQSPRYKVTKRGQDVALRCDPISGHVSLYWYRQALGQGPEFLTYFNYEAQQDKSGLPNDRFSAERPEGSISTLTIQRTEQRDSAMYRCASSPGGPGNTIYFGEGSWLTVV.

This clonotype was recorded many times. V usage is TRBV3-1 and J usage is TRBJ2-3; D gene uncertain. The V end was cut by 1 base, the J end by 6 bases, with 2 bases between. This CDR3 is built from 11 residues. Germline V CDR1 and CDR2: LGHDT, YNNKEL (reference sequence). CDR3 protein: CASSQGDTQYF. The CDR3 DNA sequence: TGTGCCAGCAGCCAAGGTGATACGCAGTATTTT.

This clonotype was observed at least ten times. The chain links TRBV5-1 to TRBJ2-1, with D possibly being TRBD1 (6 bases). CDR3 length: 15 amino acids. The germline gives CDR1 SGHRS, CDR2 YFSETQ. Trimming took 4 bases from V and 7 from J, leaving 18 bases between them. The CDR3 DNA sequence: TGCGCCAGCAGCCCGGACAGTTCCCCCCGTAATGAGCAGTTCTTC. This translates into CASSPDSSPRNEQFF.

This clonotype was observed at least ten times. CDR3 loop: CASSLTGLTATDTQYF. The CDR3 nucleotides read TGCGCCAGCAGCTTGACGGGACTCACCGCCACAGATACGCAGTATTTT. The rearrangement joins TRBV5-1 to TRBJ2-3; D possibly corresponds to TRBD2 (6 bases). This CDR3 comprises 16 residues. CDR1 SGHRS and CDR2 YFSETQ come from the germline V gene. Trimming removed 1 base at V and 2 bases at J, with 14 bases between.

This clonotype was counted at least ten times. CDR3 amino acids: CASSLFLLRLSSYNEQFF. As DNA, the CDR3 is TGTGCCAGCAGCCTATTTCTGTTGCGTCTAAGCTCCTACAATGAGCAGTTCTTC. The chain is built from TRBV3-1 and TRBJ2-1; D ambiguous. This CDR3 region has 18 residues. Germline V CDR1 and CDR2: LGHDT, YNNKEL (reference sequence). V was shortened by 4 bases and J by 0 bases, with 19 bases between the two germline ends.

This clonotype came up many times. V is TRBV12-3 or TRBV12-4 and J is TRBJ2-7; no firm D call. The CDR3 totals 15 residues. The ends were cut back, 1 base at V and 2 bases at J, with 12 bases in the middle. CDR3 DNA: TGTGCCAGCAGTTTAGACTCCCTCATGGCCTACGAGCAGTACTTC. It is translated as CASSLDSLMAYEQYF.

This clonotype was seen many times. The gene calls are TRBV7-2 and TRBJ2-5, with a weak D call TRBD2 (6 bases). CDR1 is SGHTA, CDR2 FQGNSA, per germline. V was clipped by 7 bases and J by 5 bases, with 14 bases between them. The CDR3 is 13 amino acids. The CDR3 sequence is CASMRGELETQYF. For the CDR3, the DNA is TGTGCCAGCATGCGGGGCGAGTTGGAGACCCAGTACTTC.

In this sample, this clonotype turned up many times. The CDR3 region has the DNA TGTGCCAGCAGCACGACACAGGGGCCTCAAGAGACCCAGTACTTC. Translation: CASSTTQGPQETQYF. V usage is TRBV14 and J usage is TRBJ2-5; 7 positions agree with TRBD1. Germline V gene sequence: CDR1 SGHDN, CDR2 FVKESK. This CDR3 is 15 amino acids long. V lost 5 bases, J lost 2 bases, and 8 bases stayed unmatched.

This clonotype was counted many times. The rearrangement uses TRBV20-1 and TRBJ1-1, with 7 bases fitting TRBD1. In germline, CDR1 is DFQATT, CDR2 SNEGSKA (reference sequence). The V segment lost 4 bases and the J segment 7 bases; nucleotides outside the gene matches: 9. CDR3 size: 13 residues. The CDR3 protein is CSANRGTAREAFF. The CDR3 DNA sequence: TGCAGTGCTAACCGGGGGACAGCGCGTGAAGCTTTCTTT.

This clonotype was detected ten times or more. CDR3 sequence reads: CSAQDSDYGYTF. The CDR3, as DNA: TGCAGCGCCCAGGACAGCGACTATGGCTACACCTTC. The chain joins TRBV29-1 to TRBJ1-2; a possible D gene is TRBD1 (6 bases). This CDR3 has 12 amino acids. Germline loops: CDR1 SQVTM, CDR2 ANQGSEA. Trimming removed 7 bases at V and 3 bases at J, with 12 bases between. Based on the CDR3 plus reference TRBV29-1 and TRBJ1-2, the full variable domain is SAVISQKPSRDICQRGTSLTIQCQVDSQVTMMFWYRQQPGQSLTLIATANQGSEATYESGFVIDKFPISRPNLTFSTLTVSNMSPEDSSIYLCSAQDSDYGYTFGSGTRLTVV.

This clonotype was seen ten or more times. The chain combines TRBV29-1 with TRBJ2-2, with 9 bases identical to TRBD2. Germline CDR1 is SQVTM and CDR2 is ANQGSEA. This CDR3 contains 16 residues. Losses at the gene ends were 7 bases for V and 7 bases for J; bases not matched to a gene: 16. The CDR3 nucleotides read TGCAGCGCCACGGCCGGGACTAGCTCGCTGAGCGGGGAGCTGTTTTTT. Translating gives CSATAGTSSLSGELFF.

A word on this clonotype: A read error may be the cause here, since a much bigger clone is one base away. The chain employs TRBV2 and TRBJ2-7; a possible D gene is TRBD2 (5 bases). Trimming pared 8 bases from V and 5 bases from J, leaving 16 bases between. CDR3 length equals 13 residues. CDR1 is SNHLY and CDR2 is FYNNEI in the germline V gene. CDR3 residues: CASELTGSNEQYF. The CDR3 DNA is TGTGCCAGCGAGCTTACGGGGTCAAACGAGCAGTACTTC.

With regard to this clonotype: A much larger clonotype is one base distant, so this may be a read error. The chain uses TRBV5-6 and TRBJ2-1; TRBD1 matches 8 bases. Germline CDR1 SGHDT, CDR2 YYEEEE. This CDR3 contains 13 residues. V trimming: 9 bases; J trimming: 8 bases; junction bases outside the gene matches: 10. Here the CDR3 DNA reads TGTGCCAACTGGACAGGGAGTATGCATGAGCAGTTCTTC. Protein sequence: CANWTGSMHEQFF.

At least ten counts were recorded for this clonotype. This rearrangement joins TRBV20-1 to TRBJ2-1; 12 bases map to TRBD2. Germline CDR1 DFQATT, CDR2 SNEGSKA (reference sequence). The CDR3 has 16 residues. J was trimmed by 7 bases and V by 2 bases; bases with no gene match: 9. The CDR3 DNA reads TGCAGTGCTAGACCGTCTCTAGCGGGGGGGAGGAATGAGCAGTTCTTC. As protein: CSARPSLAGGRNEQFF.

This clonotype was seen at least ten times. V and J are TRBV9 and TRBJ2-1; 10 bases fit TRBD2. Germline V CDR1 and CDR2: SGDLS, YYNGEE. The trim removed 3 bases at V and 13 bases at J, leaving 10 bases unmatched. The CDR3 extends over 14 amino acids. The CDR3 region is CASSATSGDSFQFF. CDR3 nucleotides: TGTGCCAGCAGCGCAACTAGCGGGGATAGTTTCCAGTTCTTC.

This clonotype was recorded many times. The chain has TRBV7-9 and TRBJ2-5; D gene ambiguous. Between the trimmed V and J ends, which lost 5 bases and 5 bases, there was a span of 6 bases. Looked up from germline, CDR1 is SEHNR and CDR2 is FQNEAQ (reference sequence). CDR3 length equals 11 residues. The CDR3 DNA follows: TGTGCCAGCAGCCCTCTCGAGACCCAGTACTTC. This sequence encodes CASSPLETQYF.

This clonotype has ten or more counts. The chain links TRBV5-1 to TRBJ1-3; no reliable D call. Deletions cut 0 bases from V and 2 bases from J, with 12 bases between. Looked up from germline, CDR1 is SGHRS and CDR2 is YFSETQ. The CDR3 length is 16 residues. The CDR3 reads CASSLVGLQAGNTIYF. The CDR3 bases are TGCGCCAGCAGCTTGGTCGGGTTGCAAGCTGGAAACACCATATATTTT.

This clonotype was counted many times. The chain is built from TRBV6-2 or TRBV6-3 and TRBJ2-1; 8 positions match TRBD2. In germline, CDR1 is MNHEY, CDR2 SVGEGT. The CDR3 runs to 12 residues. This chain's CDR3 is CACGGIYNEQFF. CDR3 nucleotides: TGTGCGTGCGGGGGGATCTACAATGAGCAGTTCTTC.